The rows below give T cell receptor beta chains drawn from one sample of a study of response to subunit inactivated influenza vaccine. TCRdb re-called the RT-PCR reads with MiXCR, one entry per CDR3 protein. In the table there are a few hundred thousand distinct CDR3 sequences, about a fifth of which are singletons. The source material was PBMCs from blood, sampled 21 months after vaccination. These receptors were taken from a man aged 45-69 years who received an inactivated influenza vaccine. The CDR3 runs from the conserved cysteine through the conserved F or W. The D gene is left open where the match is weak. Clone size appears in some rows only: once, few, many, or a class for an expanded clone.

j_call | d_call | v_call | clone_size | cdr3_nt | cdr3_aa
TRBJ2-2 | TRBD2 | TRBV20-1 | . | TGCAGTGCTAAACAGGGCGGGAGGGGCAACACCGGGGAGCTGTTTTTT | CSAKQGGRGNTGELFF
TRBJ1-6 | TRBD1 | TRBV9 | . | TGTGCCAGCAGCGAAACGGGACAGGGCATGAGTTCACCCCTCCACTTT | CASSETGQGMSSPLHF
TRBJ1-6 | . | TRBV6-1 | . | TGTGCCAGCAGTCCGGGATCCGGAAATTCACCCCTCCACTTT | CASSPGSGNSPLHF
TRBJ1-5 | TRBD1 | TRBV28 | . | TGTGCCAGCAGTATACCGGGGACAGTAAATCAGCCCCAGCATTTT | CASSIPGTVNQPQHF
TRBJ1-3 | . | TRBV28 | few | TGTGCCAGCAGTTTGAACGGGAACTCTGGAAACACCATATATTTT | CASSLNGNSGNTIYF
TRBJ2-1 | . | TRBV29-1 | . | TGCAGCGTTTGCCGGGACGGTCATTACAATGAGCAGTTCTTC | CSVCRDGHYNEQFF
TRBJ1-3 | . | TRBV11-2 | few | TGTGCCAGCAGCTTAGATCAGGGAAGCTCTGGAAACACCATATATTTT | CASSLDQGSSGNTIYF
TRBJ1-1 | TRBD1 | TRBV5-1 | few | TGCGCCAGCAGCTGGACAGGTTCTGAAGCTTTCTTT | CASSWTGSEAFF
TRBJ1-1 | TRBD1 | TRBV12-3/TRBV12-4 | few | TGTGCCAGCAGTTTTACAGGGGCGGACACTGAAGCTTTCTTT | CASSFTGADTEAFF
TRBJ2-1 | TRBD2 | TRBV14 | . | TGTGCCAGCAGCCAACAACTAGCGGGGGCGAATGAGCAGTTCTTC | CASSQQLAGANEQFF
TRBJ2-2 | . | TRBV19 | . | TGTGCCAGTAGGCGGATGAACACCGGGGAGCTGTTTTTT | CASRRMNTGELFF
TRBJ2-5 | . | TRBV29-1 | . | TGCAGCGTTGTTCTACGTAGGGGCTCCTCGGAGACCCAGTACTTC | CSVVLRRGSSETQYF
TRBJ1-5 | . | TRBV6-5 | . | TGTGCCAGCAGTTACTCGAAGGGACAGCCCCAGCATTTT | CASSYSKGQPQHF
TRBJ1-3 | . | TRBV4-3 | few | TGCGCCAGCAGCCAAGAAAGTTGGGGTCGGGCTATGGACACCATATATTTT | CASSQESWGRAMDTIYF
TRBJ2-5 | TRBD2 | TRBV6-6 | few | TGTGCCAGCAGGGTAACTAGCGGTGAGACCCAGTACTTC | CASRVTSGETQYF
TRBJ1-6 | . | TRBV2 | . | TGTGCCAGCAGTGAAGTCCAGGGTGTTTCTTCACCCCTCCACTTT | CASSEVQGVSSPLHF
TRBJ1-2 | . | TRBV14 | few | TGTGCCAGCAGCAAGACAGTCTATGGCTACACCTTC | CASSKTVYGYTF
TRBJ1-1 | . | TRBV20-1 | few | TGCAGTGCTAAAGTGGGGACTGAAGCTTTCTTT | CSAKVGTEAFF
TRBJ1-6 | . | TRBV20-1 | few | TGCAGTGCTAGTCGCGGCCAGGGCGGATCCTATAATTCACCCCTCCACTTT | CSASRGQGGSYNSPLHF
TRBJ2-7 | . | TRBV12-3/TRBV12-4 | few | TGTGCCAGCAGTCTGGGACACCAGACCTACGAGCAGTACTTC | CASSLGHQTYEQYF
TRBJ2-3 | . | TRBV5-1 | . | TGCGCCAGCAGCTTGGCCGGAAGGAACACAGATACGCAGTATTTT | CASSLAGRNTDTQYF
TRBJ2-1 | TRBD2 | TRBV5-4 | . | TGTGCCAGCAGCTTGGGCGGTAGCGGGGTTTACAATGAGCAGTTCTTC | CASSLGGSGVYNEQFF
TRBJ1-5 | . | TRBV20-1 | many | TGCAGTGCTAGAGAGGATGAGGTGTGGGGCAATCAGCCCCAGCATTTT | CSAREDEVWGNQPQHF
TRBJ2-4 | TRBD1 | TRBV10-3 | . | TGTGCCCCGAGCGACAGGGGTGAGAGGCAAAGGGTAGCCAAAAACATTCAGTACTTC | CAPSDRGERQRVAKNIQYF
TRBJ2-1 | . | TRBV11-3 | . | TGTGCCAGCAGCTTAGGTTATATTGATGAGCAGTTCTTC | CASSLGYIDEQFF
TRBJ1-1 | . | TRBV5-4 | . | TGTGCCAGCAGCTTGAGTCCTTTCACTGAAGCTTTCTTT | CASSLSPFTEAFF
TRBJ1-2 | TRBD1 | TRBV4-1 | . | TGCGCCAGCAGCCTAGAACCGGGACAGGGGGCTCAAGGCTATGGCTACACCTTC | CASSLEPGQGAQGYGYTF
TRBJ2-5 | TRBD2 | TRBV20-1 | few | TGCAGTGCACCTAGCGGGGTTTTGCGGGAGACCCAGTACTTC | CSAPSGVLRETQYF
TRBJ1-1 | . | TRBV4-2 | many | TGTGCCAGCAGCCAAGTTAATGACGGGACTGAAGCTTTCTTT | CASSQVNDGTEAFF
TRBJ2-1 | TRBD2 | TRBV12-3/TRBV12-4 | . | TGTGCCAGCAGCCTGGGACTAGCGGGTTCTTCCTACAATGAGCAGTTCTTC | CASSLGLAGSSYNEQFF
TRBJ1-1 | . | TRBV30 | . | TGTGCCTGGAGTCTGGTCGCTGAAGCTTTCTTT | CAWSLVAEAFF
TRBJ2-2 | . | TRBV6-2/TRBV6-3 | . | TGTGCCAGCAGCGACCCGGGACTTAACACCGGGGAGCTGTTTTTT | CASSDPGLNTGELFF
TRBJ2-3 | . | TRBV7-2 | few | TGTGCCAGCAGCCGAAGCAATGGCAATACGCAGTATTTT | CASSRSNGNTQYF
TRBJ1-1 | . | TRBV28 | many | TGTGCCAGCAGTTCAAGCGGGGGTGTCCCGAACACTGAAGCTTTCTTT | CASSSSGGVPNTEAFF
TRBJ2-5 | TRBD1 | TRBV27 | few | TGTGCCAGCAGGGGACAGGGCCCCCAAGAGACCCAGTACTTC | CASRGQGPQETQYF
TRBJ1-6 | TRBD1 | TRBV3-1 | . | TGTGCCAGCAGCCCGGGACAGACTAATTCACCCCTCCACTTT | CASSPGQTNSPLHF
TRBJ1-2 | . | TRBV7-8 | . | TGTGCCAGCAGCTTAGGCTCTCGGAATTATGGCTACACCTTC | CASSLGSRNYGYTF
TRBJ2-3 | . | TRBV7-9 | few | TGTGCCAGCAGCGAGGGGGGTTTGGACAATACGCAGTATTTT | CASSEGGLDNTQYF
TRBJ2-2 | TRBD2 | TRBV5-1 | . | TGCGCCAGCAGCATTAGCGGGACGAACACCGGGGAGCTGTTTTTT | CASSISGTNTGELFF
TRBJ2-1 | TRBD2 | TRBV29-1 | . | TGCAGCGTTGATCGGGGGGGTTTCTACAATGAGCAGTTCTTC | CSVDRGGFYNEQFF
TRBJ2-1 | . | TRBV28 | few | TGTGCCAGCGGGTTTGGAGGGGGAACCTACAATGAGCAGTTCTTC | CASGFGGGTYNEQFF
TRBJ2-1 | . | TRBV5-1 | once | TGCGCCAGCAGGTCCTTATTGGGGAATGAGCAGTTCTTC | CASRSLLGNEQFF